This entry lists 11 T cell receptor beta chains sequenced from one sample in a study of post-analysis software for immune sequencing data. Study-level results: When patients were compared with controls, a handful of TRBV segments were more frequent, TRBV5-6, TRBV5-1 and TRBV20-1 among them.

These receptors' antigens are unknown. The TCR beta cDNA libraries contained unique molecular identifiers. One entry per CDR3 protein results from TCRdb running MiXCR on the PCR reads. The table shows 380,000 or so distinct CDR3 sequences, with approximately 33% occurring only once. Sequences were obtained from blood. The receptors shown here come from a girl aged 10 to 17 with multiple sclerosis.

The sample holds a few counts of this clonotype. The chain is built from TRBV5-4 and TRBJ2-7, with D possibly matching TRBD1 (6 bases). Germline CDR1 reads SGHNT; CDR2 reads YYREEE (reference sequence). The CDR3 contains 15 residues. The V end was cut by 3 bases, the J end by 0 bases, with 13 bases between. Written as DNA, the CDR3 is TGTGCCAGCAGCTCAGAGACAGGAAGCTCCTACGAGCAGTACTTC. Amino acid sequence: CASSSETGSSYEQYF.

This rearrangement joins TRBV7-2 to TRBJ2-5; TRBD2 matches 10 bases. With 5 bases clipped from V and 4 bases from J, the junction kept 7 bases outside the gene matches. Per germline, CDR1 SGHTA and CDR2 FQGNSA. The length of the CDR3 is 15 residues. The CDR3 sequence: CASSPAGGLGETQYF. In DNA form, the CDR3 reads TGTGCCAGCAGCCCAGCGGGGGGGCTGGGAGAGACCCAGTACTTC.

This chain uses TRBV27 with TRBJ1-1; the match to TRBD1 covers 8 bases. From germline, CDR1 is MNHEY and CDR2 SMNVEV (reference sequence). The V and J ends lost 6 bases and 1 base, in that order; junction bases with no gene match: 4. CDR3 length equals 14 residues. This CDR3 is CASSHGTGNTEAFF. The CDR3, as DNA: TGTGCCAGCAGCCATGGGACAGGGAACACTGAAGCTTTCTTT.

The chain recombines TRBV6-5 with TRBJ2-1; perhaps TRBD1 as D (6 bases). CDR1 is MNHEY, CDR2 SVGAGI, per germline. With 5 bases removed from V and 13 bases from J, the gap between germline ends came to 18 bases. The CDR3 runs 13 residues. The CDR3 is CASSATGNRRQFF. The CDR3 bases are TGTGCCAGCAGTGCAACAGGGAATAGGCGTCAGTTCTTC.

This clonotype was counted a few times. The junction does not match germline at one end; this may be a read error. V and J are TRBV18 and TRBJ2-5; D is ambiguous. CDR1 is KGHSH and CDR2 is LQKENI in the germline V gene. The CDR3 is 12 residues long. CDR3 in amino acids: CASSPGQETQYF. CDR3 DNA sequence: TGCGCCAGCAGCCCCGGCCAAGAGACCCAGTACTTC.

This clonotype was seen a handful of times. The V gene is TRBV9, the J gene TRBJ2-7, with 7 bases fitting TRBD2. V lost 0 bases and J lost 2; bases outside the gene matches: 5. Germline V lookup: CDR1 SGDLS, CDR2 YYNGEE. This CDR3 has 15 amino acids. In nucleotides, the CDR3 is TGTGCCAGCAGCGTAGAGTGGGGGGGGACCTACGAGCAGTACTTC. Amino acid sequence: CASSVEWGGTYEQYF. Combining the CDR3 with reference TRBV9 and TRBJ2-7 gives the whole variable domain DSGVTQTPKHLITATGQRVTLRCSPRSGDLSVYWYQQSLDQGLQFLIQYYNGEERAKGNILERFSAQQFPDLHSELNLSSLELGDSALYFCASSVEWGGTYEQYFGPGTRLTVT.

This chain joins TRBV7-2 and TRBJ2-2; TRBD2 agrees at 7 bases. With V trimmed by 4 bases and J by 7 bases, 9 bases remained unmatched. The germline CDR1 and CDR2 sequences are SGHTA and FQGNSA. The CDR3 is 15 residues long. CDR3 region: CASSSQPGGIGELFF. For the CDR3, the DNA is TGTGCCAGCAGCTCACAGCCGGGGGGTATCGGGGAGCTGTTTTTT.

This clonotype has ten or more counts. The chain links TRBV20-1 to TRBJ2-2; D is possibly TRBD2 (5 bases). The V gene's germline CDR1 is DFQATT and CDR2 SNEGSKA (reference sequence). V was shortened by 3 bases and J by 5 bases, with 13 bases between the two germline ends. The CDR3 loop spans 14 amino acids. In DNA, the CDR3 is TGCAGTGCTAGGGAGGAACATCTTACCGGGGAGCTGTTTTTT. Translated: CSAREEHLTGELFF.

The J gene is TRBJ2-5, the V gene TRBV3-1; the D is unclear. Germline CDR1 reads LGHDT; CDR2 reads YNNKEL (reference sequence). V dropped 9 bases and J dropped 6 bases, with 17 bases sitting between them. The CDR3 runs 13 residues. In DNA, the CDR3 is TGTGCCAGTTCCGAGGCATCTAGGAAGACCCAGTACTTC. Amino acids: CASSEASRKTQYF.

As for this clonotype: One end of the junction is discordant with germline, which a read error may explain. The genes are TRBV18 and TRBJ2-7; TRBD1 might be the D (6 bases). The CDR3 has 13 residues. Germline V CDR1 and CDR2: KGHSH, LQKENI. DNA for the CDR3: TGTGCCAGCTCGCACAGGGTTTACTACGAGCGGTACTTC. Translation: CASSHRVYYERYF.

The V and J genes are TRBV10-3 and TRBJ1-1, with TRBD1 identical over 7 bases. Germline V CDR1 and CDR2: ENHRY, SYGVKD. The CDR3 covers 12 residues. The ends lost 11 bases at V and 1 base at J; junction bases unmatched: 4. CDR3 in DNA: TGTGCCGCGGGACAGACGAACACTGAAGCTTTCTTT. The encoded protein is CAAGQTNTEAFF.